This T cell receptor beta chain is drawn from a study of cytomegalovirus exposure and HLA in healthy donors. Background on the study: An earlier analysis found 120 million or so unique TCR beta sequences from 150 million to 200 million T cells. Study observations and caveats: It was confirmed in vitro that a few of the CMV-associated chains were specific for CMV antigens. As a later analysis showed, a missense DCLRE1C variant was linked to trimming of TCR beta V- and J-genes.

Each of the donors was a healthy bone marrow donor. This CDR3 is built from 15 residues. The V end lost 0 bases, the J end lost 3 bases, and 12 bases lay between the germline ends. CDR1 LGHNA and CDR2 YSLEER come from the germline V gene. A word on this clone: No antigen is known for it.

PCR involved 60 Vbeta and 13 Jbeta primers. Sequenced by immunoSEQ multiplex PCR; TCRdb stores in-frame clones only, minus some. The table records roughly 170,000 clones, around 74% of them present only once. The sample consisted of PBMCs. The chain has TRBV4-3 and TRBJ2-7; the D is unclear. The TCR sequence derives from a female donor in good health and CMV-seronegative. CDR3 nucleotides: TGCGCCAGCAGCCAAGAACCACAGACGTTCTACGAGCAGTACTTC. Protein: CASSQEPQTFYEQYF.